A single sample gave rise to the 17 T cell receptor beta chains below, sequenced in a study of identical twins (dated by TCRdb to about 2016). Library creation used 5' RACE. The sample was run on an Illumina HiSeq 2000. In TCRdb, the public reads were trimmed at Q25 with fastp and aligned with MiXCR, with productive beta chains retained. For every CDR3 protein sequence, its rows merge into one entry that carries the most common genes and DNA. The sample table records 200,000 to 300,000 distinct CDR3 sequences; approximately 10% of these occur just once. The ten largest clones represent over 8% of the sample. The sequenced material came from memory T cells sorted from blood. The cell subset or site label on this specimen signifies: CD45RO+ enriched T cells. The receptors derive from a man in his fifties in good health.

The V gene is TRBV20-1, the J gene TRBJ1-6; no definite D call. Trimming shortened V by 1 base and J by 0 bases, and 10 bases separated the two germline ends. CDR3 length equals 16 residues. Germline-derived CDR1 and CDR2 are DFQATT and SNEGSKA (reference sequence). The CDR3 sequence is CSARGPLSSYNSPLHF. DNA of the CDR3: TGCAGTGCTAGAGGCCCGTTAAGCTCCTATAATTCACCCCTCCACTTT.

This clonotype was found many times. The chain joins TRBV5-1 to TRBJ2-7, with a possible D match to TRBD2 (5 bases). Trimming left V 2 bases short and J 4 bases short, with 13 bases between. Germline-derived CDR1 and CDR2 are SGHRS and YFSETQ. The CDR3 runs to 14 residues. The CDR3 reads CASSFDYPAYEQYF. CDR3 nucleotide sequence: TGCGCCAGCAGCTTCGACTATCCCGCGTACGAGCAGTACTTC.

This clonotype was recorded many times. The chain carries TRBV28 and TRBJ1-2; no reliable D call. CDR1 and CDR2 (germline): MDHEN, SYDVKM. This CDR3 is 15 amino acids long. The V and J ends lost 1 base and 8 bases respectively, with 17 bases between them. CDR3 sequence reads: CASSLFPGRSGGYTF. In DNA, the CDR3 is TGTGCCAGCAGTTTATTCCCCGGGCGCTCCGGGGGCTACACCTTC.

This clonotype occurred a few times. The chain recombines TRBV20-1 with TRBJ2-1; TRBD2 might be the D (6 bases). Trimming stripped 1 base from V and 1 base from J, with 14 bases between. Germline V gene sequence: CDR1 DFQATT, CDR2 SNEGSKA (reference sequence). The CDR3 has 16 amino acids. The CDR3 bases are TGCAGTGCTAGAGTCAATTCAGCGGGTTCCTACAATGAGCAGTTCTTC. It codes for CSARVNSAGSYNEQFF.

This clonotype was counted a few times. This chain connects TRBV7-9 to TRBJ1-1; D remains ambiguous. V lost 1 base, J lost 5 bases, and 11 bases lay in between. The CDR3 extends over 14 amino acids. Germline V CDR1 and CDR2: SEHNR, FQNEAQ (reference sequence). The CDR3 DNA is TGTGCCAGCAGCTTAGAGCAGTTCGGGACTGAAGCTTTCTTT. Its protein product is CASSLEQFGTEAFF.

This clonotype has a handful of counts. The gene calls are TRBV20-1 and TRBJ1-1, with D hard to call. V was trimmed by 6 bases and J by 4 bases, leaving 12 bases between them. This CDR3 is built from 12 residues. Per the germline V gene, CDR1 is DFQATT and CDR2 is SNEGSKA (reference sequence). The CDR3 is CSAQRGSTEAFF. CDR3 DNA: TGCAGTGCCCAGCGGGGTTCCACTGAAGCTTTCTTT.

At least ten counts were recorded for this clonotype. The chain links TRBV5-1 to TRBJ2-2; TRBD2 matches 8 bases. Trimming cost V 4 bases and J 2 bases; bases outside gene matches: 4. The CDR3 runs to 15 residues. The germline V gene encodes CDR1 SGHRS and CDR2 YFSETQ. CDR3 nucleotides: TGCGCCAGCAGCCCGGGAGGGGTTAACACCGGGGAGCTGTTTTTT. Its translation is CASSPGGVNTGELFF.

This clonotype occurred a few times. The chain uses TRBV15 and TRBJ2-3, with a weak D call TRBD1 (5 bases). CDR3 length: 15 amino acids. Trimming took off 1 base at V and 2 bases at J, with 10 bases between the two ends. Germline V gives CDR1 LNHNV, CDR2 YYDKDF (reference sequence). The DNA of the CDR3 is TGTGCCACCAGCAGAGCCCGGACAAACACAGATACGCAGTATTTT. Amino acids: CATSRARTNTDTQYF.

Many counts were recorded for this clonotype. The genes are TRBV6-2 or TRBV6-3 and TRBJ2-2; the D gene is possibly TRBD2 (6 bases). This CDR3 contains 15 residues. Trimming cost V 6 bases and J 5 bases, with 16 bases left between them. Germline values: CDR1 MNHEY, CDR2 SVGEGT. DNA for the CDR3: TGTGCCAGCAGAAAATCGCTAGCGCAGACCGGGGAGCTGTTTTTT. Protein: CASRKSLAQTGELFF.

This chain uses TRBV5-1 with TRBJ1-1, with 9 nucleotides matching TRBD1. CDR1 is SGHRS and CDR2 is YFSETQ in the germline V gene. V lost 5 bases, J lost 4 bases, and 6 bases stayed unmatched. This CDR3 region has 14 residues. The chain's CDR3 is CASRATGGSTEAFF. CDR3 bases: TGCGCCAGCAGGGCGACAGGGGGTTCCACTGAAGCTTTCTTT.

This clonotype was counted between two and nine times. The chain has TRBV30 and TRBJ1-3, with 7 bases lining up with TRBD1. The CDR3 sequence is 15 residues long. Looked up from germline, CDR1 is GTSNPN and CDR2 is SVGIG (reference sequence). The junction had 6 bases not matched to a gene; V was cut back by 4 bases and J by 0 bases. CDR3 in amino acids: CAWNRDSASGNTIYF. CDR3 sequence (DNA): TGTGCCTGGAATCGGGACAGCGCCTCTGGAAACACCATATATTTT.

This clonotype was seen many times. This chain joins TRBV6-2 or TRBV6-3 and TRBJ2-5; D is unresolved. Trimming took off 6 bases at V and 0 bases at J, with 14 bases between the two ends. Germline V gene lookup returns CDR1 MNHEY and CDR2 SVGEGT. This CDR3 has 15 residues. The CDR3 sequence is CASSLRVRYQETQYF. DNA for the CDR3: TGTGCCAGCAGCCTCCGGGTTCGTTACCAAGAGACCCAGTACTTC.

The chain carries TRBV7-8 and TRBJ2-7, with D perhaps being TRBD1 or TRBD2 (6 bases each). Trimming took off 5 bases at V and 6 bases at J, with 20 bases between the two ends. This CDR3 spans 15 amino acids. CDR1 SGHVS and CDR2 FQNEAQ come from the germline V gene. CDR3 protein: CASSRGGRLGGEQYF. The CDR3 DNA is TGTGCCAGCAGCCGAGGGGGGAGATTGGGTGGCGAGCAGTACTTC.

In its sample, this clonotype was seen many times. The chain employs TRBV29-1 and TRBJ2-7; D possibly corresponds to TRBD2 (6 bases). The length of the CDR3 is 13 residues. Germline CDR1 is SQVTM and CDR2 is ANQGSEA. The V end lost 6 bases, the J end lost 6 bases, and 18 bases lay between the germline ends. CDR3 nucleotide sequence: TGCAGCGTGGGACGGGAGACCTCTACCGAGCAGTACTTC. Residues: CSVGRETSTEQYF.

There are a few counts of this clonotype. This rearrangement joins TRBV24-1 to TRBJ2-3; no definite D call. Germline lookup yields CDR1 KGHDR and CDR2 SFDVKD. V lost 4 bases and J lost 0, with 10 bases in between. The CDR3 length is 15 residues. The CDR3 coding sequence is TGTGCCACCAGTGACGGGCACACTAGCACAGATACGCAGTATTTT. Translating it yields CATSDGHTSTDTQYF.

This clonotype turned up a few times. V is TRBV29-1 and J is TRBJ2-1, with 10 bases fitting TRBD2. Germline trimming cut 7 bases from V and 9 bases from J; bases unmatched to any gene: 9. Looked up from germline, CDR1 is SQVTM and CDR2 is ANQGSEA. There are 13 residues in the CDR3. The CDR3 spells CSAASGRGGEQFF. For the CDR3, the DNA is TGCAGCGCCGCTAGCGGGAGAGGGGGTGAGCAGTTCTTC.

The chain carries TRBV4-3 and TRBJ1-3; the D gene is possibly TRBD1 (5 bases). The CDR3 is made up of 15 amino acids. Germline V gene sequence: CDR1 LGHNA, CDR2 YSLEER. Between the trimmed V and J ends, which lost 0 bases and 4 bases, there was a span of 10 bases. The CDR3 region is CASSQEGVEGNTIYF. CDR3 coding DNA: TGCGCCAGCAGCCAAGAAGGGGTAGAGGGAAACACCATATATTTT.